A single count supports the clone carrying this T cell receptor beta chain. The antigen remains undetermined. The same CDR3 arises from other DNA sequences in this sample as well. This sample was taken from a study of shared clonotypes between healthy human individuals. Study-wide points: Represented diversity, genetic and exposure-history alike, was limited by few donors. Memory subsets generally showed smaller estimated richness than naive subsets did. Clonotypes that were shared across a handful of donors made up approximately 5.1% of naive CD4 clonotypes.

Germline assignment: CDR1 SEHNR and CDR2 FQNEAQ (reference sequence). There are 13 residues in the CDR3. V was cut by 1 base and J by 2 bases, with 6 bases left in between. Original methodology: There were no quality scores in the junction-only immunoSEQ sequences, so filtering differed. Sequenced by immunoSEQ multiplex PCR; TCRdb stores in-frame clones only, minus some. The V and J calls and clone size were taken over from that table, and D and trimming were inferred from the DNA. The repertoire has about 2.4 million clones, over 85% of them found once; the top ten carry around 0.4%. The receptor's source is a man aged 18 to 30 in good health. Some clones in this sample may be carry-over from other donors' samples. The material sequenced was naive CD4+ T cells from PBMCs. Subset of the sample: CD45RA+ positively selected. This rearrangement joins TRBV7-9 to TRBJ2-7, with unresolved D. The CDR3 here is CASSLGRAYEQYF. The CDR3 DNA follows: TGTGCCAGCAGCTTAGGCAGAGCCTACGAGCAGTACTTC.